The clone carrying this T cell receptor beta chain turned up a few times. The target antigen is unknown. The V segment lost 8 bases and the J segment 0 bases; nucleotides outside the gene matches: 1. The CDR3 covers 13 residues. Germline V gene sequence: CDR1 KGHDR, CDR2 SFDVKD. Described treatment: roughly 11-day PBMC culture with coronavirus spike peptide pools or control peptides (ViraFEST assay). Antigen-specific T cell expansion with peptide pools preceded TCR sequencing in the ViraFEST approach. Sequenced with the Oncomine TCR Beta short-read assay was DNA taken from cultured CD4+ T cells. TCRdb independently ran MiXCR on the PCR reads; one entry per CDR3 protein. The sample consists of around 26,000 distinct CDR3 sequences, around three fifths of them appearing once. The data belong to a study of vaccination and CD4 T cells after COVID-19. Overall study: Each post-COVID sample was drawn after diagnosis, and the median interval was approximately 92 days (range 35 to 161).

The material sequenced was CD4+ T cells from blood, cultured in vitro. The chain couples TRBV24-1 to TRBJ2-3; 7 bases line up with TRBD1. This receptor was taken from a human donor who had recovered from COVID-19. CDR3 nucleotide sequence: TGTGCCACCAAACAGGGGAGCACAGATACGCAGTATTTT. This gives the protein CATKQGSTDTQYF.